The 18 T cell receptor beta chains below come from one sample, sequenced in a study of T cells in Graves' hyperthyroidism and ophthalmopathy. Amplification of TCR beta CDR3 regions used RNA as the template. The study used the HTBI primer set for a first-round RT-PCR of the TCR CDR3. Each CDR3 protein gets one entry after TCRdb re-called the multiplex PCR reads with MiXCR. The table records hundreds of thousands of distinct CDR3 sequences, roughly a quarter of them present only once. Source material: blood. The receptors were gathered from a woman aged 25 to 39 with Graves' ophthalmopathy.

The chain links TRBV7-2 to TRBJ1-3; D is uncertain. This CDR3 comprises 16 residues. The germline gives CDR1 SGHTA, CDR2 FQGNSA. V lost 6 bases to trimming and J lost 0 bases, with 15 bases between them. CDR3 nucleotide sequence: TGTGCCAGCAGTTTACCGACCGCGAGCTCTGGAAACACCATATATTTT. It encodes CASSLPTASSGNTIYF.

This clonotype was recorded many times. The chain is built from TRBV19 and TRBJ1-1; weak D call: TRBD1 (5 bases). Between the trimmed V and J ends, which lost 3 bases and 0 bases, there was a span of 11 bases. CDR3 length: 15 residues. From germline, CDR1 is LNHDA and CDR2 SQIVND (reference sequence). CDR3 residues: CASSISRGMNTEAFF. The CDR3 nucleotides are TGTGCCAGTAGTATCAGTCGGGGCATGAACACTGAAGCTTTCTTT.

This rearrangement joins TRBV20-1 to TRBJ2-5; 10 positions match TRBD2. The CDR3 totals 17 residues. Per the germline V gene, CDR1 is DFQATT and CDR2 is SNEGSKA (reference sequence). V shed 0 bases, J shed 5 bases, and the junction held 12 bases outside the gene matches. The CDR3 DNA follows: TGCAGTGCTAGAGATCTGCTAGCGGGAGAAGGAGGGGAGACCCAGTACTTC. Protein product: CSARDLLAGEGGETQYF.

At least ten counts were recorded for this clonotype. The V gene is TRBV12-5, the J gene TRBJ1-1, with 7 bases that match TRBD1. From germline, CDR1 is LGHNT and CDR2 FRNRAP. The CDR3 consists of 15 residues. V shed 1 base, J shed 0 bases, and the junction held 2 bases outside the gene matches. This CDR3 reads CASGLDRGMNTEAFF. In DNA, the CDR3 is TGTGCTAGTGGTTTGGACAGGGGAATGAACACTGAAGCTTTCTTT.

This clonotype was detected many times. The chain employs TRBV19 and TRBJ2-7, with D possibly matching TRBD2 (6 bases). The CDR3 is 14 amino acids. V shed 7 bases and J shed 3 bases, with 16 bases lying between them. Germline CDR1 LNHDA, CDR2 SQIVND (reference sequence). The CDR3 sequence is CASTSGPGDYEQYF. The CDR3 region has the DNA TGTGCCAGTACCTCTGGACCGGGAGACTACGAGCAGTACTTC.

This clonotype was counted at least ten times. The chain carries TRBV6-5 and TRBJ1-2, with D uncertain. CDR3 length: 13 amino acids. Germline CDR1 MNHEY, CDR2 SVGAGI. Between the trimmed V and J ends, which lost 3 bases and 4 bases, there was a span of 9 bases. The CDR3 DNA is TGTGCCAGCAGTTATACCTTCCCCTATGGCTACACCTTC. It codes for CASSYTFPYGYTF.

V is TRBV12-3 or TRBV12-4 and J is TRBJ2-7; the D gene could be TRBD1 or TRBD2 (5 bases each). The CDR3 is 13 amino acids. Trimming shortened V by 9 bases and J by 3 bases, and 15 bases separated the two germline ends. For the CDR3, the DNA is TGTGCCAGTGCGGCCGAGGGGCTCTACGAGCAGTACTTC. Its protein product is CASAAEGLYEQYF.

This clonotype was detected many times. V is TRBV2 and J is TRBJ1-2; possible D gene TRBD1, 6 bases. Germline CDR1 and CDR2: SNHLY and FYNNEI. The CDR3 extends over 15 amino acids. V dropped 7 bases and J dropped 8 bases, with 23 bases sitting between them. CDR3 residues: CASTEFADSRSGYTF. In nucleotides, the CDR3 is TGTGCCAGCACGGAGTTTGCGGACAGCCGTTCCGGCTACACCTTC.

Many counts were recorded for this clonotype. This sequence joins TRBV19 and TRBJ1-5; D may be TRBD1 (6 bases). This CDR3 is built from 13 residues. V was clipped by 8 bases and J by 3 bases, with 11 bases between them. Germline loops: CDR1 LNHDA, CDR2 SQIVND (reference sequence). CDR3 coding DNA: TGTGCCAGTGGCCGGGACACCAATCAGCCCCAGCATTTT. It encodes CASGRDTNQPQHF.

This clonotype was detected many times. V is TRBV28 and J is TRBJ1-1, with TRBD1 matching 9 bases. The CDR3 covers 15 residues. Trimming cost V 5 bases and J 1 base; bases outside gene matches: 5. The germline gives CDR1 MDHEN, CDR2 SYDVKM. Written as DNA, the CDR3 is TGTGCCAGCAGTCTAACAGGGGGCGAGAACACTGAAGCTTTCTTT. It is translated as CASSLTGGENTEAFF. Filled out from reference TRBV28 and TRBJ1-1, the complete variable domain reads DVKVTQSSRYLVKRTGEKVFLECVQDMDHENMFWYRQDPGLGLRLIYFSYDVKMKEKGDIPEGYSVSREKKERFSLILESASTNQTSMYLCASSLTGGENTEAFFGQGTRLTVV.

This clonotype turned up a few times. The V gene is TRBV12-3 or TRBV12-4, the J gene TRBJ2-7, with 7 bases identical to TRBD1. The V gene end was trimmed by 3 bases and the J gene end by 2 bases; junction bases not matched to a gene: 4. This CDR3 region has 14 residues. This chain's CDR3 is CASSFEDRTYEQYF. In DNA, the CDR3 is TGTGCCAGCAGTTTTGAGGACAGGACCTACGAGCAGTACTTC.

This clonotype was observed at least ten times. This chain uses TRBV9 with TRBJ1-1; D possibly corresponds to TRBD1 (6 bases). Germline CDR1 reads SGDLS; CDR2 reads YYNGEE. Trimming removed 2 bases from V and 1 base from J, with 12 bases in between. The CDR3 contains 15 residues. The chain's CDR3 is CASSVRGRPNTEAFF. The CDR3 coding sequence is TGTGCCAGCAGCGTCCGGGGGCGGCCGAACACTGAAGCTTTCTTT. Filled out from reference TRBV9 and TRBJ1-1, the complete variable domain reads DSGVTQTPKHLITATGQRVTLRCSPRSGDLSVYWYQQSLDQGLQFLIQYYNGEERAKGNILERFSAQQFPDLHSELNLSSLELGDSALYFCASSVRGRPNTEAFFGQGTRLTVV.

The table lists this clonotype with many counts. The genes are TRBV5-6 and TRBJ2-5; D call uncertain. The germline V gene encodes CDR1 SGHDT and CDR2 YYEEEE. The CDR3 consists of 14 residues. Deletions cut 3 bases from V and 0 bases from J, with 9 bases between. The CDR3 sequence is CASSSRIYQETQYF. CDR3 coding DNA: TGTGCCAGCAGCTCCCGGATCTACCAAGAGACCCAGTACTTC.

Concerning this clonotype itself: This may arise from a read error, as a much more abundant clone is one base away. No conserved phenylalanine or tryptophan is present at the end of the CDR3, so a read error is the likely explanation. The rearrangement joins TRBV12-3 or TRBV12-4 to TRBJ1-2; D uncertain. V lost 6 bases to trimming and J lost 3 bases, with 11 bases between them. CDR3 size: 13 residues. CDR3 region: CASRPGSYYGYTH. The CDR3 DNA reads as TGTGCCAGCAGGCCGGGATCGTACTATGGCTACACCCAC.

The chain links TRBV7-8 to TRBJ1-5; possible D gene TRBD1, 6 bases. Germline CDR1 SGHVS, CDR2 FQNEAQ. CDR3 length: 16 residues. The V end lost 5 bases, the J end lost 2 bases, and 16 bases lay between the germline ends. The CDR3 DNA follows: TGTGCCAGCAGCCCAGTGGGGGGCAGGGGCAATCAGCCCCAGCATTTT. Translation gives CASSPVGGRGNQPQHF. The full variable domain, rest sourced from reference TRBV7-8 and TRBJ1-5, is GAGVSQSPRYKVAKRGQDVALRCDPISGHVSLFWYQQALGQGPEFLTYFQNEAQLDKSGLPSDRFFAERPEGSVSTLKIQRTQQEDSAVYLCASSPVGGRGNQPQHFGDGTRLSIL.

In the case of this clonotype: Being one base from a much bigger clone, this may be a read error. The V gene is TRBV27, the J gene TRBJ2-7, with D perhaps matching TRBD1 (6 bases). V lost 8 bases to trimming and J lost 5 bases, with 16 bases between them. Germline V gene sequence: CDR1 MNHEY, CDR2 SMNVEV (reference sequence). The CDR3 runs to 13 residues. CDR3 loop: CASSSRGKDEQYF. CDR3 nucleotide sequence: TGTGCCAGCTCATCAAGGGGGAAGGACGAGCAGTACTTC.

This clonotype came up many times. This chain uses TRBV5-1 with TRBJ2-2; unclear D gene. This CDR3 spans 14 amino acids. V was cut by 2 bases and J by 0 bases, with 5 bases left in between. The V gene's germline CDR1 is SGHRS and CDR2 YFSETQ. The CDR3 spells CASSFDTNTGELFF. The CDR3 DNA reads as TGCGCCAGCAGCTTTGACACGAACACCGGGGAGCTGTTTTTT. The entire variable domain, with the rest obtained from reference TRBV5-1 and TRBJ2-2, is as follows: KAGVTQTPRYLIKTRGQQVTLSCSPISGHRSVSWYQQTPGQGLQFLFEYFSETQRNKGNFPGRFSGRQFSNSRSEMNVSTLELGDSALYLCASSFDTNTGELFFGEGSRLTVL.

The chain recombines TRBV12-3 or TRBV12-4 with TRBJ1-3; a possible D gene is TRBD1 (5 bases). This CDR3 comprises 16 residues. The V and J ends lost 3 bases and 4 bases respectively, with 16 bases between them. This CDR3 is CASSLGQLLAGNTIYF. DNA for the CDR3: TGTGCCAGCAGTTTGGGGCAGCTACTAGCGGGAAACACCATATATTTT.